The 23 T cell receptor beta chains below were found in one sample sequenced in a study of T cell responses to AZD1222 COVID-19 vaccine. TCRdb keeps only in-frame clones here, not all; method: immunoSEQ multiplex PCR. The sample holds around 130,000 clones, 80% to 90% seen once. Sequenced material: peripheral blood, taken 28 days after the second AZD1222 dose. The receptors come from an adult who received the AZD1222 COVID-19 vaccine.

The genes are TRBV5-1 and TRBJ2-1; TRBD1 or TRBD2 may be the D gene (5 bases each). V shed 4 bases and J shed 9 bases, with 20 bases lying between them. The CDR3 has 15 residues. Germline V lookup: CDR1 SGHRS, CDR2 YFSETQ. The CDR3 bases are TGCGCCAGCAGCCCCGGGACGCAGGCGGTCACTGAGCAGTTCTTC. Protein: CASSPGTQAVTEQFF.

The chain uses TRBV12-3 or TRBV12-4 and TRBJ1-1; no clear D. V dropped 6 bases and J dropped 1 base, with 6 bases sitting between them. CDR3 size: 12 residues. In DNA form, the CDR3 reads TGTGCCAGCAGCCCCGAGAACACTGAAGCTTTCTTT. Protein sequence: CASSPENTEAFF.

This clone occurred a few times. V usage is TRBV27 and J usage is TRBJ2-1, with 8 bases that match TRBD2. Germline loops: CDR1 MNHEY, CDR2 SMNVEV (reference sequence). The CDR3 extends over 15 amino acids. J gave up 7 bases and V 10 bases, and 15 bases lay outside the gene matches. The chain's CDR3 is CATYAAGTRRNEQFF. In DNA form, the CDR3 reads TGTGCCACCTATGCCGCCGGGACTAGGAGGAATGAGCAGTTCTTC.

Points on this clone: Other DNA sequences in the same sample also yield this CDR3. The rearrangement joins TRBV6-1 to TRBJ1-2; D gene unclear. The CDR3 is 11 amino acids. Germline V CDR1 and CDR2: MNHNS, SASEGT. V was pared by 1 base and J by 5 bases, with 2 bases between. The CDR3 region is CASSEGYGYTF. Here the CDR3 DNA reads TGTGCCAGCAGTGAAGGGTATGGCTACACCTTC.

The chain couples TRBV2 to TRBJ1-4, with a possible D match to TRBD1 (6 bases). The V gene lost 5 bases and the J gene lost 5 bases, with 12 bases spanning the gap. This CDR3 is built from 14 residues. Germline V lookup: CDR1 SNHLY, CDR2 FYNNEI. This CDR3 reads CASSLDRGNEKLFF. The DNA for the CDR3 is TGTGCCAGCAGTTTGGACAGAGGGAATGAAAAACTGTTTTTT.

The rearrangement links TRBV18 to TRBJ1-6, with 10 bases identical to TRBD1. The CDR3 extends over 15 amino acids. The V segment lost 3 bases and the J segment 9 bases; nucleotides outside the gene matches: 5. Looked up from germline, CDR1 is KGHSH and CDR2 is LQKENI. CDR3 coding DNA: TGTGCCAGCTCACCGAGGGACAGGGGATCTTCACCCCTCCACTTT. Translated, it gives CASSPRDRGSSPLHF.

The CDR3 DNA follows: TGCAGTGCTCTAGACCACTACGAGCAGTACTTC. Translated, it gives CSALDHYEQYF. This sequence joins TRBV20-1 and TRBJ2-7; D gene unclear. CDR3 length: 11 residues. Germline V gene sequence: CDR1 DFQATT, CDR2 SNEGSKA (reference sequence). V lost 5 bases and J 3 bases, leaving 8 bases between the germline ends.

CDR3 sequence reads: CASSVAVSYNEQFF. CDR3 nucleotides: TGTGCCAGCAGCGTAGCGGTCTCCTACAATGAGCAGTTCTTC. The V call is TRBV9, the J call TRBJ2-1; D is unresolved. V lost 0 bases to trimming and J lost 0 bases, with 4 bases between them. CDR1 and CDR2 from the germline V gene are SGDLS and YYNGEE. The CDR3 is 14 residues long.

The CDR3 region has the DNA TGTGCCAGTACCTTCACGGGGACAGGTTTAGATACGCAGTATTTT. Protein sequence: CASTFTGTGLDTQYF. The rearrangement links TRBV19 to TRBJ2-3; TRBD1 matches 8 bases. The V and J ends lost 7 bases and 5 bases, in that order; junction bases with no gene match: 11. The CDR3 is 15 residues long. Germline loops: CDR1 LNHDA, CDR2 SQIVND (reference sequence). Full variable domain (missing parts from reference TRBV19 and TRBJ2-3): DGGITQSPKYLFRKEGQNVTLSCEQNLNHDAMYWYRQDPGQGLRLIYYSQIVNDFQKGDIAEGYSVSREKKESFPLTVTSAQKNPTAFYLCASTFTGTGLDTQYFGPGTRLTVL.

This clone was counted between two and nine times. The CDR3 DNA reads as TGTGCTAGTGGTTCCGCATATTACAATGAGCAGTTCTTC. Its translation: CASGSAYYNEQFF. This chain links TRBV12-5 with TRBJ2-1; D is unclear. The CDR3 totals 13 residues. Between the trimmed V and J ends, which lost 4 bases and 4 bases, there was a span of 8 bases. Per germline, CDR1 LGHNT and CDR2 FRNRAP.

V is TRBV5-1 and J is TRBJ2-1; 11 bases map to TRBD2. Trimming cost V 2 bases and J 9 bases; bases outside gene matches: 4. Germline CDR1 reads SGHRS; CDR2 reads YFSETQ. CDR3 length: 14 amino acids. CDR3 protein: CASSFLAGGREQFF. The CDR3 bases are TGCGCCAGCAGCTTCCTAGCGGGAGGTCGTGAGCAGTTCTTC. Drawing the rest from reference TRBV5-1 and TRBJ2-1, the complete variable domain is KAGVTQTPRYLIKTRGQQVTLSCSPISGHRSVSWYQQTPGQGLQFLFEYFSETQRNKGNFPGRFSGRQFSNSRSEMNVSTLELGDSALYLCASSFLAGGREQFFGPGTRLTVL.

This chain uses TRBV18 with TRBJ1-6, with D unclear. The ends were cut back, 3 bases at V and 8 bases at J, with 14 bases in the middle. Germline V gene data show CDR1 as KGHSH and CDR2 as LQKENI. The CDR3 consists of 15 residues. The CDR3 reads CASSPQPLGDSPLHF. The DNA of the CDR3 is TGTGCCAGCTCACCTCAACCTCTTGGGGATTCACCCCTCCACTTT.

The chain joins TRBV9 to TRBJ2-1, with TRBD2 matching over 8 bases. The junction had 12 bases not matched to a gene; V was cut back by 4 bases and J by 9 bases. CDR1 is SGDLS and CDR2 is YYNGEE in the germline V gene. This CDR3 region has 15 residues. This CDR3 reads CASSSHGTSHTEQFF. The CDR3 DNA follows: TGTGCCAGCAGCAGCCACGGGACTAGTCACACTGAGCAGTTCTTC.

The gene calls are TRBV7-9 and TRBJ2-2; 10 nucleotides align to TRBD1. V gave up 5 bases and J gave up 6 bases; unmatched junction bases: 15. The V gene's germline CDR1 is SEHNR and CDR2 FQNEAQ (reference sequence). The CDR3 covers 18 residues. CDR3 DNA sequence: TGTGCCAGCAGCCCTCGGAGGTCCGGGACAGGGGACTCCGGGGAGCTGTTTTTT. It translates to CASSPRRSGTGDSGELFF.

The chain links TRBV7-9 to TRBJ1-6; 7 nucleotides agree with TRBD1. The CDR3 is made up of 16 amino acids. CDR1 and CDR2 (germline): SEHNR, FQNEAQ (reference sequence). The trim removed 5 bases at V and 6 bases at J, leaving 10 bases unmatched. The chain's CDR3 is CASSPTRDRVNSPLHF. The DNA for the CDR3 is TGTGCCAGCAGCCCGACCCGGGACAGAGTTAATTCACCCCTCCACTTT.

This sequence joins TRBV7-9 and TRBJ2-5; TRBD2 matches 11 bases. Germline loops: CDR1 SEHNR, CDR2 FQNEAQ (reference sequence). Trimming took 1 base from V and 2 from J; bases not matched to a gene: 0. CDR3 length: 15 residues. DNA of the CDR3: TGTGCCAGCAGCTTAGGACTAGCGGGACAAGAGACCCAGTACTTC. Translating it yields CASSLGLAGQETQYF.

This chain uses TRBV19 with TRBJ1-5, with a tentative D call TRBD1 (5 bases). In germline, CDR1 is LNHDA, CDR2 SQIVND (reference sequence). The CDR3 totals 14 residues. Trimming shortened V by 9 bases and J by 0 bases, and 12 bases separated the two germline ends. CDR3 region: CASTDSYSNQPQHF. The CDR3 DNA reads as TGTGCCAGCACCGACAGTTATAGCAATCAGCCCCAGCATTTT.

The chain carries TRBV21-1 and TRBJ1-1; the table's TRBD1 call for D was not verified on the DNA. TRBV21-1 is a listed pseudogene. This CDR3 spans 13 amino acids. CDR3 sequence reads: CARTDRLNTEAFF. CDR3 coding DNA: TGTGCCAGGACCGACAGGTTGAACACTGAAGCTTTCTTT.

This clone showed up just a few times. The chain joins TRBV3-1 (or the pseudogene TRBV3-2) to TRBJ2-7; D is possibly TRBD2 (5 bases). V was shortened by 1 base and J by 3 bases, with 7 bases between the two germline ends. The CDR3 covers 13 residues. Germline values: CDR1 LGHDT, CDR2 YNNKEL (reference sequence). The CDR3 DNA sequence: TGTGCCAGCAGCCAAGGGGGAGTCTACGAGCAGTACTTC. Protein: CASSQGGVYEQYF.

The chain combines TRBV30 with TRBJ2-1, with 9 bases fitting TRBD1. Germline values: CDR1 GTSNPN, CDR2 SVGIG (reference sequence). The CDR3 extends over 15 amino acids. Losses at the gene ends were 3 bases for V and 7 bases for J; bases not matched to a gene: 10. The CDR3 spells CAWSRLGQGSNEQFF. The CDR3 DNA reads TGTGCCTGGAGCCGACTCGGACAGGGGAGTAATGAGCAGTTCTTC.

This sequence joins TRBV9 and TRBJ2-1; 9 bases fit TRBD1. The J segment lost 2 bases and the V segment lost 3 bases, leaving 6 bases of the junction unmatched. Per the germline V gene, CDR1 is SGDLS and CDR2 is YYNGEE. The CDR3 has 16 residues. The CDR3 here is CASSEKTGGAYNEQFF. CDR3 DNA: TGTGCCAGCAGCGAAAAAACAGGGGGCGCCTACAATGAGCAGTTCTTC.

The chain links TRBV27 to TRBJ2-3, with D perhaps being TRBD1 or TRBD2 (5 bases each). Germline V gene data show CDR1 as MNHEY and CDR2 as SMNVEV (reference sequence). The CDR3 runs to 16 residues. Trimming pared 5 bases from V and 1 base from J, leaving 16 bases between. In DNA, the CDR3 is TGTGCCAGCAGTACCCCGTGGGGGTCGGGCACAGATACGCAGTATTTT. Protein product: CASSTPWGSGTDTQYF.

The genes are TRBV3-1 (or the pseudogene TRBV3-2) and TRBJ1-5; D is undetermined. The V end lost 0 bases, the J end lost 6 bases, and 15 bases lay between the germline ends. CDR1 is LGHDT and CDR2 is YNNKEL in the germline V gene (reference sequence). The CDR3 contains 16 residues. CDR3 region: CASSQERPGLAQPQHF. CDR3 DNA: TGTGCCAGCAGCCAAGAAAGGCCCGGGCTGGCTCAGCCCCAGCATTTT.